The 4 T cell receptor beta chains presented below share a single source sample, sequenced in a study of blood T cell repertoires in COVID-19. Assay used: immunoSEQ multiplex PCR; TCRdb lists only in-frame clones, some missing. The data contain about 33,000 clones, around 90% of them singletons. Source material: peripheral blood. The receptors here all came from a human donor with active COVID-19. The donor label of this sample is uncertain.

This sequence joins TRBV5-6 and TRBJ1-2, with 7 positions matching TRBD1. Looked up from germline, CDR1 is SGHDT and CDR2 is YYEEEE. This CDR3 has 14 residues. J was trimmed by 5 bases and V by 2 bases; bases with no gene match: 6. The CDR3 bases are TGTGCCAGCAGCTTTCAGACAGGGTGGTATGGCTACACCTTC. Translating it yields CASSFQTGWYGYTF.

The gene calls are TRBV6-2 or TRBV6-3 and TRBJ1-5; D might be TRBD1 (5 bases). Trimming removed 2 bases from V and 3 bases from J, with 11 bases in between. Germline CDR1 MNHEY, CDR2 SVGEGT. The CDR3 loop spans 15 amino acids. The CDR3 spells CASSYGGAYNQPQHF. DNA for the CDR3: TGTGCCAGCAGTTACGGAGGGGCTTACAATCAGCCCCAGCATTTT.

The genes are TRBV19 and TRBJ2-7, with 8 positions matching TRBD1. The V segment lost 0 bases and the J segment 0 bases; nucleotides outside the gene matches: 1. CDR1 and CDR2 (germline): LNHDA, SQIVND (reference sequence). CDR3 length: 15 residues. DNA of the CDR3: TGTGCCAGTAGTATAGATACAGGGGGCTCCTACGAGCAGTACTTC. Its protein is CASSIDTGGSYEQYF.

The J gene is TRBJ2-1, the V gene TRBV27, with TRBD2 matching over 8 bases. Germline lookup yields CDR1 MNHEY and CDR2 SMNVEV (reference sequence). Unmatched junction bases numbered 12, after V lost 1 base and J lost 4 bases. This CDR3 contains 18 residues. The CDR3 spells CASSLWGTGTRRYNEQFF. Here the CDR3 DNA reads TGTGCCAGCAGTTTATGGGGAACCGGGACTAGGCGGTACAATGAGCAGTTCTTC.